This is a list of T cell receptor beta chains from one sample in a study of T cell repertoires in cytomegalovirus infection. TCRdb itself ran the reads through MiXCR, one entry per CDR3 protein. The sample has 150,000 to 200,000 distinct CDR3 sequences, approximately 17% seen once. The material sequenced was CD8+ T cells from PBMCs. These receptors were obtained from a human donor in good health (CMV status not recorded). Some clones in this sample may be carry-over from other donors' samples. The CDR3 runs from the conserved cysteine through the conserved F or W. Each record gives: CDR3 DNA, CDR3 protein, D gene, V gene, clone size, J gene. A D gene is named only where the DNA matches it firmly. The size entry is marked missing in some rows and otherwise reads once, few, many or a size class.

CDR3nt: TGTGCCAGCAGAGATCCGGGACAGGTATCCTACGAGCAGTACTTC; CDR3aa: CASRDPGQVSYEQYF; d_gene: TRBD1; v_gene: TRBV6-2/TRBV6-3; abundance: NA; j_gene: TRBJ2-7
CDR3nt: TGTGCCAGCAGTTACGGGGGGACCTACGAGCAGTACTTC; CDR3aa: CASSYGGTYEQYF; d_gene: NA; v_gene: TRBV6-5; abundance: many; j_gene: TRBJ2-7
CDR3nt: TGTGCCAGCAGCCCCCGACAGGGAGGGCAGCCCCAGCATTTT; CDR3aa: CASSPRQGGQPQHF; d_gene: TRBD1; v_gene: TRBV7-6; abundance: NA; j_gene: TRBJ1-5
CDR3nt: TGTGCCAGCAGCCCTTGGACAGGGGGCGCAGATACGCAGTATTTT; CDR3aa: CASSPWTGGADTQYF; d_gene: TRBD1; v_gene: TRBV7-6; abundance: NA; j_gene: TRBJ2-3
CDR3nt: TGTGCCAGCAGCTCCCGACTAGCGGGGAGCTCCTACGAGCAGTACTTC; CDR3aa: CASSSRLAGSSYEQYF; d_gene: TRBD2; v_gene: TRBV7-2; abundance: NA; j_gene: TRBJ2-7
CDR3nt: TGTGCCAGCAGCTTAGAGCGGGGTTGGGGCTACACCTTC; CDR3aa: CASSLERGWGYTF; d_gene: NA; v_gene: TRBV7-8; abundance: NA; j_gene: TRBJ1-2
CDR3nt: TGTGCCACCCTCGACACTTACCTCGATCAGCCCCAGCATTTT; CDR3aa: CATLDTYLDQPQHF; d_gene: NA; v_gene: TRBV6-2/TRBV6-3; abundance: once; j_gene: TRBJ1-5
CDR3nt: TGTGCCAGCAGCTTGACTACAGGGGACAATCAGCCCCAGCATTTT; CDR3aa: CASSLTTGDNQPQHF; d_gene: TRBD1; v_gene: TRBV7-2; abundance: few; j_gene: TRBJ1-5
CDR3nt: TGTGCCAGCAGGAGGGGGGATCAGCCCCAGCATTTT; CDR3aa: CASRRGDQPQHF; d_gene: NA; v_gene: TRBV27; abundance: NA; j_gene: TRBJ1-5
CDR3nt: TGTGCCTGGTCTTGGGACAGGGGAAGTGGGGCCAACGTCCTGACTTTC; CDR3aa: CAWSWDRGSGANVLTF; d_gene: TRBD1; v_gene: TRBV30; abundance: NA; j_gene: TRBJ2-6
CDR3nt: TGTGCCAGCAGCGGGGAGGGGGCCTACGAGCAGTACTTC; CDR3aa: CASSGEGAYEQYF; d_gene: NA; v_gene: TRBV11-2; abundance: NA; j_gene: TRBJ2-7
CDR3nt: TGTGCCAGCAGCTTCCCAATTGGCTACGAGCAGTACTTC; CDR3aa: CASSFPIGYEQYF; d_gene: NA; v_gene: TRBV7-9; abundance: few; j_gene: TRBJ2-7
CDR3nt: TGTGCCAGCAGCGGAGATCAAGATACGCAGTATTTT; CDR3aa: CASSGDQDTQYF; d_gene: NA; v_gene: TRBV7-9; abundance: NA; j_gene: TRBJ2-3
CDR3nt: TGTGCCAGCAGCCCTGCGGCGGGAGGGCACCGGGAGCAGTACTTC; CDR3aa: CASSPAAGGHREQYF; d_gene: TRBD2; v_gene: TRBV7-9; abundance: few; j_gene: TRBJ2-7
CDR3nt: TGTGCCAGCAGCCCGGGACGGCTCTTCGGAACTAATGAAAAACTGTTTTTT; CDR3aa: CASSPGRLFGTNEKLFF; d_gene: NA; v_gene: TRBV7-2; abundance: NA; j_gene: TRBJ1-4
CDR3nt: TGTGCCAGCAGTCTCAGTCCCGAGCAGTACTTC; CDR3aa: CASSLSPEQYF; d_gene: NA; v_gene: TRBV28; abundance: few; j_gene: TRBJ2-7
CDR3nt: TGTGCCAGCAGCTTAGAGGGGCTCGGCGGGGAGCTGTTTTTT; CDR3aa: CASSLEGLGGELFF; d_gene: NA; v_gene: TRBV7-2; abundance: NA; j_gene: TRBJ2-2
CDR3nt: TGCAGTGCTAGACAGGGGGCGCTTAATGGCTACACCTTC; CDR3aa: CSARQGALNGYTF; d_gene: TRBD1; v_gene: TRBV20-1; abundance: NA; j_gene: TRBJ1-2
CDR3nt: TGTGCCAGCAGGGCGTGGGGTACTGAAGCTTTCTTT; CDR3aa: CASRAWGTEAFF; d_gene: NA; v_gene: TRBV12-3/TRBV12-4; abundance: many; j_gene: TRBJ1-1
CDR3nt: TGTGCCAGCAGCTTAAAACAGGGGCCGGGGGTGAATGAGCAGTTCTTC; CDR3aa: CASSLKQGPGVNEQFF; d_gene: NA; v_gene: TRBV7-6; abundance: few; j_gene: TRBJ2-1
CDR3nt: TGTGCCAGCAGCCAAGATCTAGGTAGGGATGATGGCTACACCTTC; CDR3aa: CASSQDLGRDDGYTF; d_gene: NA; v_gene: TRBV4-2; abundance: many; j_gene: TRBJ1-2
CDR3nt: TGTGCCAGCAGCTTAAAACTTTGGGAGAACACCGGGGAGCTGTTTTTT; CDR3aa: CASSLKLWENTGELFF; d_gene: NA; v_gene: TRBV7-2; abundance: few; j_gene: TRBJ2-2
CDR3nt: TGTGCCAGCAGCTTAATACGGACGAACACCGGGGAGCTGTTTTTT; CDR3aa: CASSLIRTNTGELFF; d_gene: NA; v_gene: TRBV7-8; abundance: few; j_gene: TRBJ2-2
CDR3nt: TGTGCCAGCAGCCTGGGCATCGATAATATCAATGAGCAGTTCTTC; CDR3aa: CASSLGIDNINEQFF; d_gene: NA; v_gene: TRBV5-4; abundance: few; j_gene: TRBJ2-1
CDR3nt: TGTGCCAGTAGTAAAGGGGTAACTGAAGCTTTCTTT; CDR3aa: CASSKGVTEAFF; d_gene: NA; v_gene: TRBV19; abundance: NA; j_gene: TRBJ1-1
CDR3nt: TGTGCCAGCAGCGTAAATGCGGGAGGGGACAATGAGCAGTTCTTC; CDR3aa: CASSVNAGGDNEQFF; d_gene: TRBD2; v_gene: TRBV9; abundance: few; j_gene: TRBJ2-1
CDR3nt: TGTGCTAGTGGTTTGGTCCTATCGGGGGACAGGGTGGCCTTTGAAGCTTTCTTT; CDR3aa: CASGLVLSGDRVAFEAFF; d_gene: TRBD1; v_gene: TRBV12-5; abundance: NA; j_gene: TRBJ1-1
CDR3nt: TGTGCCAGCAGCTCAATGGCGTCGGATTACATAGGTGGAAACACCATATATTTT; CDR3aa: CASSSMASDYIGGNTIYF; d_gene: NA; v_gene: TRBV7-2; abundance: medium-sized; j_gene: TRBJ1-3
CDR3nt: TGTGCCAGCAGTACTAGGGACATCTCCTACGAGCAGTACTTC; CDR3aa: CASSTRDISYEQYF; d_gene: NA; v_gene: TRBV6-6; abundance: NA; j_gene: TRBJ2-7
CDR3nt: TGTGCCAGCAGTTACCAGGGTCCCGCTGGCTACACCTTC; CDR3aa: CASSYQGPAGYTF; d_gene: NA; v_gene: TRBV6-5; abundance: NA; j_gene: TRBJ1-2
CDR3nt: TGTGCCAGCAGTTACAACTCTTGGGAGCTGTTTTTT; CDR3aa: CASSYNSWELFF; d_gene: NA; v_gene: TRBV6-2/TRBV6-3; abundance: NA; j_gene: TRBJ2-2